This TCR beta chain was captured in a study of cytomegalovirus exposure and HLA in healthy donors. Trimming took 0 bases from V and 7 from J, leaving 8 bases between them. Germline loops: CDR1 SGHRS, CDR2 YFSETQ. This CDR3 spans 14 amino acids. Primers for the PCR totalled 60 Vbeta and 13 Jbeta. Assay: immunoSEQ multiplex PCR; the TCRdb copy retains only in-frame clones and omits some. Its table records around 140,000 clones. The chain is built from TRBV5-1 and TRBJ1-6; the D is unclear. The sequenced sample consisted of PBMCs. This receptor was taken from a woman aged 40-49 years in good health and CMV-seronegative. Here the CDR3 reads CASSLDSQNSPLHF. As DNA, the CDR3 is TGCGCCAGCAGCTTGGACAGCCAAAATTCACCCCTCCACTTT.